This T cell receptor (beta chain) derives from a study of beta chain features in type 1 diabetes. Study context: Cell yields, gender and age were similar in healthy donors and patients. Points from the study as a whole: For Type 1 diabetes patients, all four CD4+ subsets carried TCRB CDR3s that were moderately but significantly shorter. High-TCR-expressing cells could be over-represented by cDNA sequencing.

Over 95% purity was reached by all sorted populations. As regards this clone: Its antigen remains unknown.

Expressed TCRB transcripts were sequenced after all isolated RNA was converted to cDNA. Some 4 million reads were obtained on average from naive, central memory and regulatory T cell samples. Method: immunoSEQ multiplex PCR; TCRdb's copy keeps in-frame clones and lacks some. The sample has hundreds of thousands of clones; over 11% are singletons. This CDR3 spans 15 amino acids. CDR1 and CDR2 from the germline V gene are MNHEY and SVGAGI. V was shortened by 5 bases and J by 4 bases, with 17 bases between the two germline ends. The V call is TRBV6-5, the J call TRBJ1-2; possibly TRBD1 for D (6 bases). This receptor was taken from a young man with type 1 diabetes. Material for sequencing was naive CD4+ T cells from blood. The DNA of the CDR3 is TGTGCCAGCAGTCGTAAAGGGGGGCAAGGCTATGGCTACACCTTC. This codes for CASSRKGGQGYGYTF.